A single count supports the clone carrying this TCR beta chain. Its antigen is unknown. Germline V gene lookup returns CDR1 SGHRS and CDR2 YFSETQ. Trimming shortened V by 1 base and J by 5 bases, and 2 bases separated the two germline ends. The CDR3 contains 11 residues. The sample comes from a study of cytomegalovirus exposure and HLA in healthy donors. Whole-study findings and limits: Later analysis identified several of the most significant clusters that appeared linked to common viral pathogens. A prior analysis recorded that most TCR beta V segments were productive about 87% or about 30% of the time.

Amplification used 60 Vbeta primers and 13 Jbeta primers. TCRdb's copy holds only in-frame clones and misses some; the assay was immunoSEQ multiplex PCR. The data show roughly 160,000 clones, roughly 88% seen once. Sequences were obtained from PBMCs. J is TRBJ2-3 and V is TRBV5-1; D gene unclear. This TCR was sampled from a man aged 18 to 35 in good health and CMV-seropositive. DNA of the CDR3: TGCGCCAGCAGCTTGCAAGATACGCAGTATTTT. Translation gives CASSLQDTQYF.